What follows are 28 T cell receptor beta chains derived from one specimen sequenced in a study of T cells after yellow fever vaccination (dated by TCRdb to the late 2010s). The sample's treatment or condition label, decoded: live attenuated yellow fever vaccine strain. Library preparation was by 5' RACE. The sequencer listed for this sample is Illumina NovaSeq 6000. The public reads were run again by TCRdb, first through fastp at Q25 and then through MiXCR, and only productive beta chains were kept. Rows with one shared CDR3 protein collapse into an entry with the most common genes and DNA. This sample lists about 27,000 distinct CDR3 sequences; under 5.5% were detected once. The top ten clonotypes cover roughly two fifths of the sample. The source material was PBMCs, either bulk or a sorted T-cell subset (CD4+, CD8+, memory, or dextramer-sorted; not recorded which), sampled on the day of the yellow fever booster vaccination. The source is a man aged 18 to 30 who received the YFV17D yellow fever vaccine.

This clonotype has a count of ten or more. This chain links TRBV9 with TRBJ2-3; D might be TRBD2 (5 bases). V was shortened by 2 bases and J by 6 bases, with 13 bases between the two germline ends. Germline values: CDR1 SGDLS, CDR2 YYNGEE. The length of the CDR3 is 14 residues. The CDR3 nucleotides are TGTGCCAGCAGCGTTGTCCCGGGCGGGGATACGCAGTATTTT. Its protein product is CASSVVPGGDTQYF.

This clonotype has a count of ten or more. This rearrangement joins TRBV7-2 to TRBJ2-1; no reliable D call. The germline V gene has CDR1 SGHTA and CDR2 FQGNSA. CDR3 length: 14 amino acids. V was shortened by 2 bases and J by 0 bases, with 5 bases between the two germline ends. The CDR3 loop reads CASSLSSSYNEQFF. As DNA, the CDR3 is TGTGCCAGCAGCTTATCAAGCTCCTACAATGAGCAGTTCTTC. The entire variable domain, with the rest obtained from reference TRBV7-2 and TRBJ2-1, is as follows: GAGVSQSPSNKVTEKGKDVELRCDPISGHTALYWYRQSLGQGLEFLIYFQGNSAPDKSGLPSDRFSAERTGGSVSTLTIQRTQQEDSAVYLCASSLSSSYNEQFFGPGTRLTVL.

This clonotype was seen many times. This chain links TRBV7-3 with TRBJ2-3, with 7 nucleotides matching TRBD2. The CDR3 is made up of 16 amino acids. V gave up 1 base and J gave up 3 bases; unmatched junction bases: 7. Looked up from germline, CDR1 is SGHTA and CDR2 is FQGTGA. CDR3 nucleotides: TGTGCCAGCAGCTTAATGGGGCGGGGGTCAACAGATACGCAGTATTTT. Translating it yields CASSLMGRGSTDTQYF.

With respect to this clonotype: A single base separates this from a much larger clone, so it may be a read error. CDR3: CASSLSIQPQHF. CDR3 in DNA: TGTGCCAGCAGCCTTAGCATTCAGCCCCAGCATTTT. This chain connects TRBV7-9 to TRBJ1-5; D unclear. CDR3 size: 12 residues. Germline V gives CDR1 SEHNR, CDR2 FQNEAQ (reference sequence).

The chain combines TRBV9 with TRBJ1-2; D is ambiguous. Trimming cost V 4 bases and J 4 bases, with 11 bases left between them. The CDR3 loop spans 13 amino acids. Looked up from germline, CDR1 is SGDLS and CDR2 is YYNGEE. The CDR3 here is CASSPEVGYGYTF. For the CDR3, the DNA is TGTGCCAGCAGCCCAGAGGTCGGCTATGGCTACACCTTC.

The gene calls are TRBV4-1 and TRBJ2-1; 10 nucleotides match TRBD2. V shed 0 bases and J 9 bases; nucleotides not matched to a gene: 8. CDR1 is MGHRA, CDR2 YSYEKL, per germline. The length of the CDR3 is 16 residues. The CDR3 spells CASSQEAAGGPGEQFF. The CDR3, as DNA: TGCGCCAGCAGCCAAGAGGCAGCGGGGGGGCCTGGTGAGCAGTTCTTC.

This clonotype came up many times. V usage is TRBV28 and J usage is TRBJ2-7; tentative D call: TRBD1 (6 bases). Germline loops: CDR1 MDHEN, CDR2 SYDVKM. The CDR3 has 16 residues. Trimming left V 3 bases short and J 1 base short, with 16 bases between. This CDR3 reads CASSLGGDTASYEQYV. The DNA for the CDR3 is TGTGCCAGCAGTTTGGGTGGGGACACGGCTTCCTACGAGCAGTACGTC.

Many counts were recorded for this clonotype. The chain carries TRBV4-3 and TRBJ1-4, with 8 bases identical to TRBD1. The trim removed 2 bases at V and 7 bases at J, leaving 6 bases unmatched. The CDR3 loop spans 15 amino acids. Germline assignment: CDR1 LGHNA and CDR2 YSLEER. CDR3 DNA sequence: TGCGCCAGCAGCCAACTCCAGGGGGCAGGTGAAAAACTGTTTTTT. Translating gives CASSQLQGAGEKLFF.

This clonotype was seen many times. J is TRBJ2-2 and V is TRBV4-3; 7 positions match TRBD1. Germline-derived CDR1 and CDR2 are LGHNA and YSLEER. Trimming at V came to 4 bases and at J to 4 bases, leaving 6 bases not matched to a gene. The CDR3 totals 15 residues. CDR3 DNA: TGCGCCAGCAGCCCAGCGACAGGGAGCACCGGGGAGCTGTTTTTT. It codes for CASSPATGSTGELFF.

This clonotype was counted ten times or more. The chain is built from TRBV5-1 and TRBJ2-3; 8 bases map to TRBD1. Germline V lookup: CDR1 SGHRS, CDR2 YFSETQ. Trimming took 0 bases from V and 5 from J; bases not matched to a gene: 8. The CDR3 runs 16 residues. The CDR3 region has the DNA TGCGCCAGCAGCTTGGAGGTACAGGGGGTAGGAGATACGCAGTATTTT. Translating it yields CASSLEVQGVGDTQYF. Filled out from reference TRBV5-1 and TRBJ2-3, the complete variable domain reads KAGVTQTPRYLIKTRGQQVTLSCSPISGHRSVSWYQQTPGQGLQFLFEYFSETQRNKGNFPGRFSGRQFSNSRSEMNVSTLELGDSALYLCASSLEVQGVGDTQYFGPGTRLTVL.

This clonotype appeared many times. The chain has TRBV11-3 and TRBJ2-1, with TRBD1 matching 8 bases. The CDR3 consists of 18 residues. From germline, CDR1 is SGHNT and CDR2 YENEEA. After removal of 0 bases from V and 0 bases from J, the junction contained 7 bases not matched to a gene. The chain's CDR3 is CASSLDQSGTGSYNEQFF. The CDR3 DNA is TGTGCCAGCAGCTTAGATCAATCGGGGACAGGCTCCTACAATGAGCAGTTCTTC.

This clonotype was seen repeatedly, ten times or more. The CDR3 DNA follows: TGTGCCAGCAGTTACTTGGGGGATTACACAGATACGCAGTATTTT. This sequence encodes CASSYLGDYTDTQYF. This rearrangement joins TRBV6-1 to TRBJ2-3; D may match TRBD1 or TRBD2 (5 bases each). The CDR3 is 15 amino acids. In germline, CDR1 is MNHNS, CDR2 SASEGT. V lost 5 bases and J 2 bases, leaving 14 bases between the germline ends.

This clonotype has more than one count but fewer than ten. This chain connects TRBV7-2 to TRBJ2-5; D possibly corresponds to TRBD2 (6 bases). The germline V gene has CDR1 SGHTA and CDR2 FQGNSA. With 5 bases removed from V and 5 bases from J, the gap between germline ends came to 18 bases. The CDR3 length is 15 residues. The CDR3 DNA follows: TGTGCCAGCAGCAACAACCGGGCCCGGGGGGAGACCCAGTACTTC. It translates to CASSNNRARGETQYF.

This clonotype showed up many times. V usage is TRBV15 and J usage is TRBJ1-1; possible D gene TRBD1, 6 bases. Trimming left V 2 bases short and J 8 bases short, with 18 bases between. Germline V gives CDR1 LNHNV, CDR2 YYDKDF (reference sequence). This CDR3 spans 15 amino acids. CDR3 amino acids: CATSRKDSNKPEAFF. CDR3 sequence (DNA): TGTGCCACCAGCAGAAAGGACAGCAATAAACCAGAAGCTTTCTTT.

The gene calls are TRBV19 and TRBJ1-5, with 9 nucleotides matching TRBD1. Per the germline V gene, CDR1 is LNHDA and CDR2 is SQIVND (reference sequence). The CDR3 sequence is 16 residues long. The J segment lost 2 bases and the V segment lost 5 bases, leaving 7 bases of the junction unmatched. The CDR3 nucleotides read TGTGCCAGTAGTGCCACAGGGGGCGGAGGCAATCAGCCCCAGCATTTT. This encodes CASSATGGGGNQPQHF.

This clonotype was found many times. V and J are TRBV11-1 and TRBJ2-5; D is possibly TRBD1 (5 bases). Trimming cost V 3 bases and J 5 bases, with 25 bases left between them. Germline V CDR1 and CDR2: SGHAT, FQDESV (reference sequence). The CDR3 consists of 18 residues. The CDR3 DNA is TGTGCCAGCAGCTTTTTCCCCCCAGGGATCCGAAAAGAGGAGACCCAGTACTTC. Translating it yields CASSFFPPGIRKEETQYF.

The rearrangement joins TRBV7-2 to TRBJ2-1, with TRBD2 identical over 9 bases. This CDR3 is 18 amino acids long. The ends lost 5 bases at V and 4 bases at J; junction bases unmatched: 15. Per the germline V gene, CDR1 is SGHTA and CDR2 is FQGNSA. CDR3 sequence: CASSVRNSGGDIYNEQFF. CDR3 coding DNA: TGTGCCAGCAGCGTAAGAAATAGCGGGGGAGATATTTACAATGAGCAGTTCTTC.

A few counts support this clonotype. The CDR3 loop reads CASSLRLVPEAFF. The CDR3 DNA is TGTGCCAGCAGCTTAAGGTTAGTCCCTGAAGCTTTCTTT. V usage is TRBV7-9 and J usage is TRBJ1-1; the D is unclear. Trimming removed 2 bases from V and 6 bases from J, with 10 bases in between. This CDR3 comprises 13 residues. Per germline, CDR1 SEHNR and CDR2 FQNEAQ (reference sequence).

This clonotype was seen ten or more times. The CDR3: CASSPGGGNTETQYF. The CDR3 nucleotides read TGTGCCAGCAGCCCAGGAGGGGGAAATACAGAGACCCAGTACTTC. The chain has TRBV4-2 and TRBJ2-5; either TRBD1 or TRBD2 may supply D (6 bases each). CDR1 and CDR2 from the germline V gene are LGHNA and YNFKEQ. The CDR3 has 15 residues. With 4 bases removed from V and 4 bases from J, the gap between germline ends came to 16 bases.

This clonotype was counted only a few times. This rearrangement joins TRBV5-1 to TRBJ1-5; 11 positions agree with TRBD1. The germline gives CDR1 SGHRS, CDR2 YFSETQ. The CDR3 runs to 15 residues. Losses at the gene ends were 4 bases for V and 5 bases for J; bases not matched to a gene: 5. CDR3 region: CASSAGTGGYQPQHF. CDR3 nucleotides: TGCGCCAGCAGCGCCGGGACAGGGGGGTATCAGCCCCAGCATTTT.

This clonotype has ten or more counts. This chain joins TRBV7-2 and TRBJ1-2, with unresolved D. The CDR3 totals 14 residues. CDR1 is SGHTA, CDR2 FQGNSA, per germline. Trimming removed 5 bases from V and 4 bases from J, with 14 bases in between. CDR3 amino acids: CASSPGRRTYGYTF. The CDR3 DNA reads as TGTGCCAGCAGCCCGGGTCGGAGGACCTATGGCTACACCTTC.

At least ten counts were recorded for this clonotype. The CDR3 is CASSYSRQGGTEAFF. The CDR3 nucleotides read TGTGCCAGCAGTTACTCCAGACAGGGTGGGACTGAAGCTTTCTTT. This chain joins TRBV6-5 and TRBJ1-1; 7 nucleotides match TRBD1. Trimming cost V 0 bases and J 5 bases; bases outside gene matches: 6. The CDR3 sequence is 15 residues long. CDR1 is MNHEY and CDR2 is SVGAGI in the germline V gene.

The gene calls are TRBV12-3 or TRBV12-4 and TRBJ2-3; 9 nucleotides line up with TRBD2. The V and J ends lost 1 base and 5 bases, in that order; junction bases with no gene match: 1. The CDR3 is 14 amino acids. The CDR3 DNA sequence: TGTGCCAGCAGTTTAGGTAGCGGGGGAGATACGCAGTATTTT. Amino acid sequence: CASSLGSGGDTQYF.

The genes are TRBV20-1 and TRBJ2-5; TRBD1 matches at 7 bases. The germline V gene encodes CDR1 DFQATT and CDR2 SNEGSKA (reference sequence). After removal of 6 bases from V and 2 bases from J, the junction contained 12 bases not matched to a gene. The CDR3 is 15 amino acids. The CDR3 DNA reads as TGCAGTGCCCCTAGTCACCCGACAGGGCAAGAGACCCAGTACTTC. Translation gives CSAPSHPTGQETQYF.

This clonotype was picked up many times. The V and J genes are TRBV12-3 or TRBV12-4 and TRBJ2-5; D remains unclear. CDR3 length: 12 residues. V was shortened by 4 bases and J by 5 bases, with 8 bases between the two germline ends. The CDR3 protein is CASSYISETQYF. The CDR3 DNA is TGTGCCAGCAGTTATATATCGGAGACCCAGTACTTC.

This clonotype has a count of ten or more. J is TRBJ2-2 and V is TRBV20-1; TRBD1 agrees at 8 bases. V was clipped by 2 bases and J by 6 bases; unmatched bases: 11. The CDR3 contains 16 residues. In germline, CDR1 is DFQATT, CDR2 SNEGSKA (reference sequence). CDR3 in DNA: TGCAGTGCTAGACCGCAGGGGGCGATTCGGGCCGGGGAGCTGTTTTTT. Translation: CSARPQGAIRAGELFF.

This clonotype was seen ten or more times. V gene TRBV12-3 or TRBV12-4 combines with J gene TRBJ2-7; tentatively, D is TRBD1 (6 bases). Trimming took 6 bases from V and 0 from J, leaving 9 bases between them. The CDR3 spans 13 residues. The CDR3, as DNA: TGTGCCAGCAGCCAGGGGAACTCCTACGAGCAGTACTTC. Its translation is CASSQGNSYEQYF.

Many counts were recorded for this clonotype. The gene calls are TRBV20-1 and TRBJ2-2, with 9 bases aligning to TRBD2. Germline V gene sequence: CDR1 DFQATT, CDR2 SNEGSKA (reference sequence). CDR3 length: 17 amino acids. Trimming removed 0 bases from V and 2 bases from J; junction bases left unmatched: 7. CDR3 region: CSARDWERGVNTGELFF. The CDR3 region has the DNA TGCAGTGCTAGAGATTGGGAGCGGGGGGTAAACACCGGGGAGCTGTTTTTT.